This entry describes one T cell receptor beta chain. These data belong to a study of blood T cell repertoires in COVID-19. About the study: Both acute and convalescent COVID-19 samples were obtained from the United States, Italy and Spain. PBMCs, B-cell-depleted T cells, or T cells were the source of the cDNA or gDNA that made up the material.

Followed over time, Seattle patients had been enrolled while infection was active. Methods used by the authors: Amplification from reference gene primers served as the basis for estimated nucleated cell counts. Assay used: immunoSEQ multiplex PCR; TCRdb lists only in-frame clones, some missing. The DNA was the basis for D and trimming; V, J and clone size are from that table. This table holds around 50,000 clones, roughly 93% found once. The sequenced sample was peripheral blood. This clonotype was obtained from a man in his sixties with COVID-19, enrolled during active disease.

The CDR3 reads CASSFAGTNTGELFF. Here the CDR3 DNA reads TGCGCCAGCAGCTTTGCGGGAACGAACACCGGGGAGCTGTTTTTT. J is TRBJ2-2 and V is TRBV5-1, with D possibly TRBD2 on 6 matching bases. Germline CDR1 and CDR2: SGHRS and YFSETQ. The length of the CDR3 is 15 residues. V lost 2 bases and J lost 0, with 8 bases in between.